This T cell receptor beta chain was documented in a study of siplizumab effects on memory and regulatory T cells. CDR1 MDHEN and CDR2 SYDVKM come from the germline V gene. V lost 5 bases and J lost 2, with 2 bases in between. The CDR3 has 11 amino acids. Some clones are missing from TCRdb's copy, which holds only in-frame ones; the method was immunoSEQ multiplex PCR. Seen here are over 65,000 clones, around 93% observed once, and the top ten hold about a fifth. The chain couples TRBV28 to TRBJ2-3, with D uncertain. The TCR was taken from a human donor in good health. The source material was CD8+ T cells sorted from blood. The CDR3 DNA is TGTGCCAGCAGTCCCACAGATACGCAGTATTTT. Translating gives CASSPTDTQYF.